Listed below are T cell receptor beta chains from one sample, sequenced in a study of T cell responses to AZD1222 COVID-19 vaccine. Some clones are missing from TCRdb's copy, which holds only in-frame ones; the method was immunoSEQ multiplex PCR. The sample holds some 150,000 clones, roughly 90% seen once. The sequencing here drew on peripheral blood, taken 28 days after the second AZD1222 dose. Every receptor here comes from an adult who received the AZD1222 COVID-19 vaccine. CDR3s include the opening cysteine and the closing phenylalanine or tryptophan. A D gene is named only where the DNA matches it firmly. Size tells how often a clone was seen (once, few, many) or the class of an expanded clone, and some rows leave it out.

TGTGCCAGCAGCGGAGAAGGGGATGAGCAGTTCTTC,CASSGEGDEQFF,TRBJ2-1,TRBV9,NA,NA
TGTGCCAGCAGCCCGACGGCTAGCGGGCTCACCGGGGAGCTGTTTTTT,CASSPTASGLTGELFF,TRBJ2-2,TRBV3-1/TRBV3-2,once,TRBD2
TGTGCCAGCAGCTCTACAGGGAATACTGGAAACACCATATATTTT,CASSSTGNTGNTIYF,TRBJ1-3,TRBV5-6,NA,NA
TGCGCCAGCCGAGGGACAGGGGGTTCCGACGAGCAGTACTTC,CASRGTGGSDEQYF,TRBJ2-7,TRBV5-1,NA,TRBD1
TGTGCCAGCAGCTCCGGACGTGGCTACACCTTC,CASSSGRGYTF,TRBJ1-2,TRBV7-8,NA,NA
TGCGCCAGCACGAGGGAGGGCAATGAGCAGTTCTTC,CASTREGNEQFF,TRBJ2-1,TRBV5-1,NA,TRBD2
TGTGCCAGCAGTTCGGGCCCACTAAAGGAAAAACTGTTTTTT,CASSSGPLKEKLFF,TRBJ1-4,TRBV28,once,NA
TGTGCCAGCACTCCGGGACAGGGCCGCACAGATACGCAGTATTTT,CASTPGQGRTDTQYF,TRBJ2-3,TRBV2,once,TRBD1
TGCAGCGGAGGGACTAGCGGGAGCGCCAAGCAGTTCTTC,CSGGTSGSAKQFF,TRBJ2-1,TRBV29-1,NA,TRBD2
TGTGCCAGCAGCTCCCTCCCGGGACTAGCGGGAGGATCCTACAATGAGCAGTTCTTC,CASSSLPGLAGGSYNEQFF,TRBJ2-1,TRBV28,NA,TRBD2
TGTGCCAGCAGCCGCCCGACGAGGGGCGATTGGGGTGAGCAGTTCTTC,CASSRPTRGDWGEQFF,TRBJ2-1,TRBV14,NA,NA
TGTGCCATCAGGGGGGACAGTTCCTACGAGCAGTACTTC,CAIRGDSSYEQYF,TRBJ2-7,TRBV10-3,NA,TRBD1
TGTGCCAGCAGTTTATCAGGTTCGCTGAATGAAAAACTGTTTTTT,CASSLSGSLNEKLFF,TRBJ1-4,TRBV28,NA,NA
TGTGCCATCAGTGAGTCAGGGAGCACCATATATTTT,CAISESGSTIYF,TRBJ1-3,TRBV10-3,NA,NA
TGTGCCAGCAGCCAGCTTCCCGGGACAGGGGCCACCGGGGAGCTGTTTTTT,CASSQLPGTGATGELFF,TRBJ2-2,TRBV3-1/TRBV3-2,NA,TRBD1
TGTGCCAGCAGTTTTGGCAACTACGAGCAGTACTTC,CASSFGNYEQYF,TRBJ2-7,TRBV12-3/TRBV12-4,NA,NA
TGTGCCACCAGTGATGTCACCCATGGCTACACCTTC,CATSDVTHGYTF,TRBJ1-2,TRBV24-1,NA,NA
TGTGCCAGCAGTTTCCGGGGACAGGAAAAGAGTGGCTACACCTTC,CASSFRGQEKSGYTF,TRBJ1-2,TRBV28,few,TRBD1
TGTGCCAGTAGTATAGTGGCAGTGCCCAGCAATCAGCCCCAGCATTTT,CASSIVAVPSNQPQHF,TRBJ1-5,TRBV19,NA,NA
TGTGCCAGCAGTTTTGACAGGGGATTGGCCTACGAGCAGTACTTC,CASSFDRGLAYEQYF,TRBJ2-7,TRBV27,once,TRBD1
TGTGCCAGCAGCTTAGCGGACAGGCGGTATGGCTACACCTTC,CASSLADRRYGYTF,TRBJ1-2,TRBV7-2,NA,TRBD1
TGTGCCTGGACCGGGGGGCAAGGCGGGGAGCTGTTTTTT,CAWTGGQGGELFF,TRBJ2-2,TRBV30,NA,NA
TGTGCCAGTAGTATAGGGACGGACTACGAGCAGTACTTC,CASSIGTDYEQYF,TRBJ2-7,TRBV19,NA,NA
TGTGCCAGCAGCTTTTCAGGGATGAACACTGAAGCTTTCTTT,CASSFSGMNTEAFF,TRBJ1-1,TRBV9,NA,NA
TGTGCCAGCAGTACGACAGGGGGCACTGAAGCTTTCTTT,CASSTTGGTEAFF,TRBJ1-1,TRBV12-3/TRBV12-4,NA,TRBD1
TGTGCCAGTACCCGGGACAGGGCACTGGGTGAGCAGTTCTTC,CASTRDRALGEQFF,TRBJ2-1,TRBV19,NA,TRBD1
TGTGCCAGCAGTGAGGGACGGTGGAACACTGAAGCTTTCTTT,CASSEGRWNTEAFF,TRBJ1-1,TRBV25-1,NA,NA
TGTGCCAGCAGCTTGACAGGGTCTGGAAACACCATATATTTT,CASSLTGSGNTIYF,TRBJ1-3,TRBV5-8,once,NA
TGCGCCAGCAGCTTGGGGGTAGGGAGGGTCACTGAAGCTTTCTTT,CASSLGVGRVTEAFF,TRBJ1-1,TRBV5-1,NA,NA
TGTGCCAGTAGCGGAACGTTAGAAGATACGCAGTATTTT,CASSGTLEDTQYF,TRBJ2-3,TRBV19,NA,NA
TGTGCCAGCAGTGAACTAGGGGCTTACGAGCAGTACTTC,CASSELGAYEQYF,TRBJ2-7,TRBV11-3,medium-sized,NA
TGTGCCAGCAGGACTAGCGGGAGGGCTCGCACAGATACGCAGTATTTT,CASRTSGRARTDTQYF,TRBJ2-3,TRBV28,NA,TRBD2
TGTGCCAGCAGCCCAACCCTGCTCGCGGCGAACACCGGGGAGCTGTTTTTT,CASSPTLLAANTGELFF,TRBJ2-2,TRBV28,NA,NA
TGTGCCATCACCTCGGGACGGGACACCGGGGAGCTGTTTTTT,CAITSGRDTGELFF,TRBJ2-2,TRBV10-3,once,NA
TGTGCCAGCAGCCAAGAGACATGGAGGTACGAGCAGTACTTC,CASSQETWRYEQYF,TRBJ2-7,TRBV7-9,NA,NA
TGTGCCAGCAGCCCGAGCGGGACAGGGACCCTTTATAGCAATCAGCCCCAGCATTTT,CASSPSGTGTLYSNQPQHF,TRBJ1-5,TRBV27,NA,TRBD1
TGTGCCAGTAGTATAGGTGGACTGGGAGATACGCAGTATTTT,CASSIGGLGDTQYF,TRBJ2-3,TRBV19,NA,NA
TGTGCCAGCAGCCTTCTACAGGGGACTGAAGCTTTCTTT,CASSLLQGTEAFF,TRBJ1-1,TRBV3-1/TRBV3-2,NA,TRBD1
TGTGCCAGCTCCCTTGGCTCCTATAATTCACCCCTCCACTTT,CASSLGSYNSPLHF,TRBJ1-6,TRBV18,NA,NA
TGTGCCATCAGTGGGGACAGGGGGTACGAGCAGTACTTC,CAISGDRGYEQYF,TRBJ2-7,TRBV10-3,NA,TRBD1
TGCGCCAGCAGCTTGGGCGGGGGCCAAGAGACCCAGTACTTC,CASSLGGGQETQYF,TRBJ2-5,TRBV5-1,NA,TRBD2
TGTGCCAGCAGCTTAGACCCAAGGGGCCGGGATACGCAGTATTTT,CASSLDPRGRDTQYF,TRBJ2-3,TRBV11-3,NA,NA
TGTGCCAGCAGCCAAAGGGCAGATGGAAACACCATATATTTT,CASSQRADGNTIYF,TRBJ1-3,TRBV3-1/TRBV3-2,NA,NA
TGTGCCAGTAGTAGAGACAATCAGCCCCAGCATTTT,CASSRDNQPQHF,TRBJ1-5,TRBV19,NA,NA